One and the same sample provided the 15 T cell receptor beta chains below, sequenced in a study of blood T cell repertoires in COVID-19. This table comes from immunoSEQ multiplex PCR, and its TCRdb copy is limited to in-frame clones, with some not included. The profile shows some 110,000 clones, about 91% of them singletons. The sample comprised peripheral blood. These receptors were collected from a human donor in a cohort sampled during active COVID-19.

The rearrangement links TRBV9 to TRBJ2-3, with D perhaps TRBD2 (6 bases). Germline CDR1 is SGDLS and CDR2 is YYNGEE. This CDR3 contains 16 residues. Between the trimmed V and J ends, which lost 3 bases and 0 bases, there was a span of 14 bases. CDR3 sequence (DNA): TGTGCCAGCAGCGCCTTCGACGGGGGTAGCACAGATACGCAGTATTTT. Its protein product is CASSAFDGGSTDTQYF.

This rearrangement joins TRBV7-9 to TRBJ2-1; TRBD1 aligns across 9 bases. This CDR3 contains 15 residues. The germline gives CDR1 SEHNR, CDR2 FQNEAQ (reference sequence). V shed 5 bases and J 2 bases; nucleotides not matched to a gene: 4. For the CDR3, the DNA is TGTGCCAGCAGCCATCGACAGGGGGCCTACAATGAGCAGTTCTTC. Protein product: CASSHRQGAYNEQFF.

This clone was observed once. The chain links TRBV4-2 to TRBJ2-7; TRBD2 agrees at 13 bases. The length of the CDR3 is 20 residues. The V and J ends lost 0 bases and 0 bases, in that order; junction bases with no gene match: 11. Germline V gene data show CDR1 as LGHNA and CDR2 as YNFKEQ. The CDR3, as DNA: TGTGCCAGCAGCCAAGATCAGGGGTGGGGACTAGCGGGAACCTCCTACGAGCAGTACTTC. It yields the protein CASSQDQGWGLAGTSYEQYF.

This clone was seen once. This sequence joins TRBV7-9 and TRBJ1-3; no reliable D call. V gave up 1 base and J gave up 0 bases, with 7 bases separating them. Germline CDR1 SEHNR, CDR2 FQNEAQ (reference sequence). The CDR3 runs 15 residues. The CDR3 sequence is CASSLVLSSGNTIYF. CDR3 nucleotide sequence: TGTGCCAGCAGCTTAGTATTGAGCTCTGGAAACACCATATATTTT.

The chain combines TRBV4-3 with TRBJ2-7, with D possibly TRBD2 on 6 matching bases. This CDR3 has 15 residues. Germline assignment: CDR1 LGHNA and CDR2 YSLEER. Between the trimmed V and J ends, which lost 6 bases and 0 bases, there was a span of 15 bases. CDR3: CASREEGPLSYEQYF. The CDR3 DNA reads TGCGCCAGCAGGGAGGAGGGGCCCCTCTCCTACGAGCAGTACTTC.

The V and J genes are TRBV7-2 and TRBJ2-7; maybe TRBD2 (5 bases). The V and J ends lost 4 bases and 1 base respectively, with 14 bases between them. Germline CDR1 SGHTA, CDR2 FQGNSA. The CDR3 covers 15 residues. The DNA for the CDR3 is TGTGCCAGCAGCTCACTAGGCGCGGTATCCTACGAGCAGTACTTC. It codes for CASSSLGAVSYEQYF.

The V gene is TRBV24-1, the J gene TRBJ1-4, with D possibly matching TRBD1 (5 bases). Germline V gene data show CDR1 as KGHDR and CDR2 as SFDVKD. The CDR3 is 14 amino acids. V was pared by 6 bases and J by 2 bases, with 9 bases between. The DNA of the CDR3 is TGTGCCACCAGTACAGGACGGACTAATGAAAAACTGTTTTTT. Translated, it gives CATSTGRTNEKLFF.

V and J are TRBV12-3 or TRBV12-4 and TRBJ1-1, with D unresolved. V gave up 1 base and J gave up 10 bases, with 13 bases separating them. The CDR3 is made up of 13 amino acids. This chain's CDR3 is CASSLGASTGAFF. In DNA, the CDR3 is TGTGCCAGCAGTTTAGGGGCCTCGACCGGAGCTTTCTTT.

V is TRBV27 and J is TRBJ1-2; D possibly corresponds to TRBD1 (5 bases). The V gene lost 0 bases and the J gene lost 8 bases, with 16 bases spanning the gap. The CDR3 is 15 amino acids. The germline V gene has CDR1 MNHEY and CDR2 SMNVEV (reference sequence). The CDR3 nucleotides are TGTGCCAGCAGTTTATCTGGTAGGGGTCCGTGGGGCTACACCTTC. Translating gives CASSLSGRGPWGYTF.

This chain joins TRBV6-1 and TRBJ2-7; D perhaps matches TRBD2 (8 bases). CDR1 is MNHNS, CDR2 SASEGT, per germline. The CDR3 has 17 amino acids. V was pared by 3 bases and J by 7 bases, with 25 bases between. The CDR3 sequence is CASSEGTASGSRGEQYF. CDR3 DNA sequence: TGTGCCAGCAGTGAGGGGACAGCGAGCGGGAGTCGGGGTGAGCAGTACTTC.

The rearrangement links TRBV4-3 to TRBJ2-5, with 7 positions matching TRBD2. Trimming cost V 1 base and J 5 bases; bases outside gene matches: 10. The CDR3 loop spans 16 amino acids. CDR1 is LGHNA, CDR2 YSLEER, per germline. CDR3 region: CASSQGRASGGETQYF. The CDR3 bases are TGCGCCAGCAGCCAAGGAAGGGCTAGCGGAGGGGAGACCCAGTACTTC.

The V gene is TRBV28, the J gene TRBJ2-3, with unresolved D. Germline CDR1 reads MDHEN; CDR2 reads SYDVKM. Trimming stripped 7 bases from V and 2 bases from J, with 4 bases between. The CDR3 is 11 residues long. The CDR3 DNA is TGTGCCAGCACCCACACAGATACGCAGTATTTT. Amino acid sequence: CASTHTDTQYF.

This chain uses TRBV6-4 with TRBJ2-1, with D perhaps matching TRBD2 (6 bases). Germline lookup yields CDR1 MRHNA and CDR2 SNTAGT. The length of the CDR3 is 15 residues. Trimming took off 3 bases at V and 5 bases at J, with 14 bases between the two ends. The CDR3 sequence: CASSDGLRDHNEQFF. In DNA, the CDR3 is TGTGCCAGCAGTGATGGTTTGCGGGACCACAATGAGCAGTTCTTC.

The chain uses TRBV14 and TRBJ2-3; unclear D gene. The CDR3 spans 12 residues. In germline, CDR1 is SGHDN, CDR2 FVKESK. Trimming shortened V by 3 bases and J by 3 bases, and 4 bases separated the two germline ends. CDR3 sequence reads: CASSQTTDTQYF. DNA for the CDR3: TGTGCCAGCAGCCAGACTACAGATACGCAGTATTTT. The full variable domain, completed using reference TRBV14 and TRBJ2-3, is EAGVTQFPSHSVIEKGQTVTLRCDPISGHDNLYWYRRVMGKEIKFLLHFVKESKQDESGMPNNRFLAERTGGTYSTLKVQPAELEDSGVYFCASSQTTDTQYFGPGTRLTVL.

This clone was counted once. The CDR3: CAWSVGTGDHYGYTF. In DNA form, the CDR3 reads TGTGCCTGGAGTGTCGGGACAGGGGATCACTATGGCTACACCTTC. The chain links TRBV30 to TRBJ1-2; 10 bases are shared with TRBD1. The CDR3 extends over 15 amino acids. Germline V gene data show CDR1 as GTSNPN and CDR2 as SVGIG (reference sequence). Losses at the gene ends were 0 bases for V and 3 bases for J; bases not matched to a gene: 4.